This entry features one TCR beta chain sequence. Its antigen is still unknown. These data come from a study of cytomegalovirus exposure and HLA in healthy donors. Study context: A later analysis reported the roughly 120 validation repertoires used the same platform as the 550 to 700 first-cohort repertoires.

The donors belonged to the roughly 110-subject validation cohort, separate from the roughly 700-subject first cohort. Germline V lookup: CDR1 LNHDA, CDR2 SQIVND (reference sequence). CDR3 length equals 16 residues. The junction had 6 bases not matched to a gene; V was cut back by 5 bases and J by 4 bases. Clones were read by immunoSEQ multiplex PCR, and TCRdb kept only the in-frame ones, dropping some. The repertoire includes about 120,000 clones, around nine tenths of them detected once, and just under 6.5% sits in the top ten. General study results and limits: Most TCR sequences proved rare, with some public TCRs found in many donors. The listing of 150 or so TCR beta chains classed them as cytomegalovirus-associated.

The specimen was PBMCs. This TCR was sampled from a woman aged 18-35 years in good health and CMV-seropositive. This chain links TRBV19 with TRBJ2-5; 14 bases match TRBD2. The CDR3 coding sequence is TGTGCCAGTAGTGCCCGACTAGCGGGAGGGAGAGAGACCCAGTACTTC. Translated: CASSARLAGGRETQYF. The variable domain in full, with the rest retrieved from reference TRBV19 and TRBJ2-5, is DGGITQSPKYLFRKEGQNVTLSCEQNLNHDAMYWYRQDPGQGLRLIYYSQIVNDFQKGDIAEGYSVSREKKESFPLTVTSAQKNPTAFYLCASSARLAGGRETQYFGPGTRLLVL.